This TCR beta chain is from a study of cytomegalovirus exposure and HLA in healthy donors. This CDR3 is built from 15 residues. The V end was cut by 5 bases, the J end by 0 bases, with 12 bases between. From germline, CDR1 is MNHNS and CDR2 SASEGT. The PCR ran on 60 Vbeta and 13 Jbeta primers. The method was immunoSEQ multiplex PCR; TCRdb's version includes in-frame clones alone and lacks a portion of them. The clone table shows around 53,000 clones, with the ten largest holding around 12%. The specimen sequenced was PBMCs. The TCR originated in a man between 18 and 35 years old in good health and CMV-seropositive. The chain has TRBV6-1 and TRBJ2-3, with D possibly being TRBD2 (6 bases). The CDR3 DNA reads as TGTGCCAGCAGTAAGGCAGGGACTAGCACAGATACGCAGTATTTT. This sequence encodes CASSKAGTSTDTQYF.